This TCR beta chain was documented in a study of T cell responses to AZD1222 COVID-19 vaccine. Overall study context: Second doses that came at about 4 or about 12 weeks were put together.

About this clone itself: Its antigen is still unknown.

General study results and limits: Most donors were white British and more were female, and clonal diversity was possibly underestimated. The reported proportion of spike-specific TCRs targeting unmutated variant regions was nearly half. Repertoire sampling happened only post peak T cell response.

Germline V gene lookup returns CDR1 GTSNPN and CDR2 SVGIG (reference sequence). The CDR3 totals 17 residues. V was pared by 1 base and J by 0 bases, with 13 bases between. The protocol was immunoSEQ multiplex PCR, while the TCRdb copy is restricted to in-frame clones and leaves out a portion. Among roughly 100,000 clones listed, around 90% were seen once. This sequence originates from an adult in good health. The specimen was peripheral blood, collected on day 0 of AZD1222 vaccination. This sequence joins TRBV30 and TRBJ1-6, with D hard to call. The CDR3 region is CAWSGLSAGSYNSPLHF. In DNA, the CDR3 is TGTGCCTGGAGTGGTTTATCGGCGGGCTCCTATAATTCACCCCTCCACTTT.